This T cell receptor beta chain is from a study of early T cells in non-severe SARS-CoV-2 infection. Study-level background: Unsorted whole-blood RNA was sequenced in bulk, leaving chains unpaired. Study-wide findings and caveats: Anti-spike CD8 specificities were favored by VDJdb matching, whose results missed private and CD4 specificities.

This clonotype was seen ten or more times. Its antigen is still unknown. CDR1 and CDR2 (germline): MGHDK, SYGVNS. V shed 8 bases, J shed 0 bases, and the junction held 13 bases outside the gene matches. This CDR3 region has 17 residues. Unique molecular identifiers were attached to individual cDNA molecules. Each CDR3 protein is one row after TCRdb ran MiXCR on the 5' RACE reads. The sample comprises around 80,000 distinct CDR3 sequences, about an eighth of which are singletons, and 3.4% rests with the top ten. The V gene is TRBV25-1, the J gene TRBJ2-1; TRBD1 agrees at 7 bases. The clonotype was recovered from an adult who was a healthcare worker with PCR-confirmed SARS-CoV-2 infection or an uninfected control (not recorded which). Sequencing was carried out using whole blood. This CDR3 is CASCLSGQTSSYNEQFF. The DNA of the CDR3 is TGTGCCAGCTGCCTATCGGGACAGACGAGCTCCTACAATGAGCAGTTCTTC.